This entry lists 13 T cell receptor beta chains sequenced from one sample in a study of blood T cell repertoires in COVID-19. Produced via immunoSEQ multiplex PCR; TCRdb's table is partial and in-frame only. The top ten hold less than 3.5% of the sample, which has over 150,000 clones, over 80% seen once. Sequenced: peripheral blood. The receptors here all came from a woman in her fifties or sixties with acute or convalescent COVID-19.

This clone appeared a few times. The chain couples TRBV27 to TRBJ1-2, with 8 positions matching TRBD1. The CDR3 spans 15 residues. J lost 4 bases, V lost 5 bases, and 9 bases had no gene match. The germline V gene encodes CDR1 MNHEY and CDR2 SMNVEV (reference sequence). The CDR3: CASSSSGGAPYGYTF. In DNA, the CDR3 is TGTGCCAGCAGTAGTTCAGGGGGCGCGCCCTATGGCTACACCTTC.

Comments on this clone: The sample holds other DNA sequences that translate to the same CDR3. The rearrangement links TRBV7-2 to TRBJ2-5; tentatively, D is TRBD2 (5 bases). This CDR3 has 14 residues. Germline CDR1 is SGHTA and CDR2 is FQGNSA. V was trimmed by 3 bases and J by 2 bases, leaving 10 bases between them. CDR3 coding DNA: TGTGCCAGCAGCTTCCAGCGAGGGCAAGAGACCCAGTACTTC. Translated: CASSFQRGQETQYF.

The J gene is TRBJ2-7, the V gene TRBV27, with 10 positions matching TRBD1. The CDR3 loop spans 15 amino acids. Per germline, CDR1 MNHEY and CDR2 SMNVEV (reference sequence). After removal of 6 bases from V and 1 base from J, the junction contained 6 bases not matched to a gene. The DNA for the CDR3 is TGTGCCAGCAGGGAGGGACAGGGGATTTCCTACGAGCAGTACTTC. Its protein product is CASREGQGISYEQYF.

The rearrangement links TRBV27 to TRBJ1-2; D gene ambiguous. Per the germline V gene, CDR1 is MNHEY and CDR2 is SMNVEV (reference sequence). There are 17 residues in the CDR3. V dropped 5 bases and J dropped 0 bases, with 19 bases sitting between them. The CDR3 is CASSPAPGRASNYGYTF. The CDR3 DNA reads as TGTGCCAGCAGTCCCGCACCGGGAAGGGCGTCTAACTATGGCTACACCTTC.

The CDR3: CASSSSVSQAKNIQYF. The CDR3 DNA reads as TGTGCCAGCAGCTCATCGGTGAGCCAAGCCAAAAACATTCAGTACTTC. The chain combines TRBV7-8 with TRBJ2-4; D uncertain. The CDR3 sequence is 16 residues long. V shed 4 bases and J shed 0 bases, with 13 bases lying between them. CDR1 is SGHVS, CDR2 FQNEAQ, per germline.

The CDR3 sequence: CASSTSGANTGELFF. DNA for the CDR3: TGTGCCAGCAGTACTAGCGGGGCGAACACCGGGGAGCTGTTTTTT. The chain recombines TRBV7-2 with TRBJ2-2; 10 positions agree with TRBD2. Per germline, CDR1 SGHTA and CDR2 FQGNSA. With 6 bases clipped from V and 0 bases from J, the junction kept 1 base outside the gene matches. CDR3 size: 15 residues.

Comments on this clone: Other DNA variants within this sample encode the same CDR3. The gene calls are TRBV19 and TRBJ1-1; D gene uncertain. Trimming pared 0 bases from V and 1 base from J, leaving 6 bases between. Germline assignment: CDR1 LNHDA and CDR2 SQIVND (reference sequence). The CDR3 has 14 residues. CDR3 coding DNA: TGTGCCAGTAGTATAGACCGGGGGAACACTGAAGCTTTCTTT. As protein: CASSIDRGNTEAFF.

The chain recombines TRBV3-1 (or the pseudogene TRBV3-2) with TRBJ1-5; a possible D gene is TRBD1 (5 bases). This CDR3 has 13 residues. Looked up from germline, CDR1 is LGHDT and CDR2 is YNNKEL (reference sequence). Trimming removed 3 bases from V and 7 bases from J, with 10 bases in between. The CDR3 DNA sequence: TGTGCCAGCAGCCACCGTGGGGGGCAGCCCCAGCATTTT. It specifies CASSHRGGQPQHF.

The chain combines TRBV11-3 with TRBJ2-5, with a possible D match to TRBD1 (6 bases). Trimming removed 5 bases from V and 5 bases from J, with 18 bases in between. Germline values: CDR1 SGHNT, CDR2 YENEEA. This CDR3 comprises 15 residues. CDR3 nucleotides: TGTGCCAGCAGCATGTCGACAGGCCTCCGGGAGACCCAGTACTTC. This sequence encodes CASSMSTGLRETQYF.

The V and J genes are TRBV9 and TRBJ2-2, with 11 bases identical to TRBD2. Looked up from germline, CDR1 is SGDLS and CDR2 is YYNGEE. The CDR3 covers 17 residues. The V and J ends lost 0 bases and 1 base, in that order; junction bases with no gene match: 2. Here the CDR3 DNA reads TGTGCCAGCAGCGTAGGGACTAGCGGGTGGAACACCGGGGAGCTGTTTTTT. As protein: CASSVGTSGWNTGELFF. Variable domain in full (rest from reference TRBV9 and TRBJ2-2): DSGVTQTPKHLITATGQRVTLRCSPRSGDLSVYWYQQSLDQGLQFLIQYYNGEERAKGNILERFSAQQFPDLHSELNLSSLELGDSALYFCASSVGTSGWNTGELFFGEGSRLTVL.

The gene calls are TRBV28 and TRBJ1-2; no clear D gene. This CDR3 is 12 amino acids long. Trimming shortened V by 2 bases and J by 8 bases, and 9 bases separated the two germline ends. Germline V CDR1 and CDR2: MDHEN, SYDVKM. The CDR3 bases are TGTGCCAGCAGTTTACGGGGTTTAGGCTACACCTTC. Its translation: CASSLRGLGYTF.

This clone was detected only a few times. The chain carries TRBV3-1 (or the pseudogene TRBV3-2) and TRBJ2-7; D unresolved. V was trimmed by 0 bases and J by 2 bases, leaving 5 bases between them. This CDR3 spans 13 amino acids. Germline CDR1 and CDR2: LGHDT and YNNKEL (reference sequence). The chain's CDR3 is CASSQDIPYEQYF. CDR3 DNA: TGTGCCAGCAGCCAAGATATCCCCTACGAGCAGTACTTC.

The chain employs TRBV7-9 and TRBJ2-1; D is undetermined. Trimming removed 8 bases at V and 0 bases at J, with 8 bases between. Germline CDR1 and CDR2: SEHNR and FQNEAQ (reference sequence). This CDR3 has 13 amino acids. CDR3: CASVFSSYNEQFF. DNA of the CDR3: TGTGCCAGCGTCTTTAGCTCCTACAATGAGCAGTTCTTC.